This T cell receptor beta chain was identified in a study of T cell responses to AZD1222 COVID-19 vaccine. Findings and limits, study-wide: Repertoire sampling occurred only after the peak T cell response.

Trimming removed 0 bases from V and 11 bases from J, with 14 bases in between. Germline assignment: CDR1 LGHDT and CDR2 YNNKEL (reference sequence). The CDR3 sequence is 15 residues long. The protocol was immunoSEQ multiplex PCR, while the TCRdb copy is restricted to in-frame clones and leaves out a portion. The profile covers fewer than 130,000 clones, with 70% to 90% appearing a single time and roughly 2.5% taken by the ten largest. Concerning this clone: Antigen: not known.

The TCR comes from an adult who received the AZD1222 COVID-19 vaccine. The source material was peripheral blood, sampled 28 days after the second AZD1222 dose. The V and J genes are TRBV3-1 (or the pseudogene TRBV3-2) and TRBJ1-6, with D possibly being TRBD1 (5 bases). CDR3 in amino acids: CASSQEGRFRAPLHF. The CDR3, as DNA: TGTGCCAGCAGCCAAGAGGGGCGGTTTAGGGCACCCCTCCACTTT.